Presented here are 11 T cell receptor beta chains from one specimen sequenced in a study of blood T cell repertoires in COVID-19. Clones were sequenced by immunoSEQ multiplex PCR, and TCRdb holds only the in-frame ones, with some missing. This sample has about 58,000 clones, with about 92% found just once. Sequenced sample: peripheral blood. All receptors derive from a man between 50 and 59 years old with active COVID-19.

The V call is TRBV19, the J call TRBJ2-5; D perhaps matches TRBD1 (6 bases). Germline V CDR1 and CDR2: LNHDA, SQIVND (reference sequence). The CDR3 sequence is 14 residues long. The germline V and J ends were trimmed by 3 bases and 5 bases, with 13 bases remaining between them. This CDR3 is CASSIRGGKETQYF. The CDR3 DNA is TGTGCCAGTAGTATCAGGGGCGGCAAGGAGACCCAGTACTTC. Supplemented by reference TRBV19 and TRBJ2-5, the full variable domain reads DGGITQSPKYLFRKEGQNVTLSCEQNLNHDAMYWYRQDPGQGLRLIYYSQIVNDFQKGDIAEGYSVSREKKESFPLTVTSAQKNPTAFYLCASSIRGGKETQYFGPGTRLLVL.

J is TRBJ2-5 and V is TRBV11-2, with 10 bases aligning to TRBD2. J gave up 5 bases and V 5 bases, and 5 bases lay outside the gene matches. The CDR3 totals 14 residues. Germline assignment: CDR1 SGHAT and CDR2 FQNNGV. This chain's CDR3 is CASSPLAGVETQYF. The CDR3 region has the DNA TGTGCCAGCAGCCCCCTAGCGGGGGTGGAGACCCAGTACTTC.

This clone was detected a few times. The chain has TRBV7-2 and TRBJ1-6, with D unclear. From germline, CDR1 is SGHTA and CDR2 FQGNSA. The CDR3 runs 14 residues. Trimming stripped 7 bases from V and 7 bases from J, with 14 bases between. The CDR3 here is CASTAGRGNSPLHF. The CDR3 coding sequence is TGTGCCAGCACTGCGGGCCGAGGAAATTCACCCCTCCACTTT.

The rearrangement uses TRBV12-3 or TRBV12-4 and TRBJ1-5, with D hard to call. With 7 bases removed from V and 1 base from J, the gap between germline ends came to 8 bases. The CDR3 is 13 residues long. The CDR3 sequence is CASTPRSNQPQHF. For the CDR3, the DNA is TGTGCCAGCACACCACGGAGCAATCAGCCCCAGCATTTT.

V and J are TRBV3-1 (or the pseudogene TRBV3-2) and TRBJ2-7; no reliable D call. V was cut by 5 bases and J by 0 bases, with 5 bases left in between. Germline assignment: CDR1 LGHDT and CDR2 YNNKEL (reference sequence). This CDR3 contains 12 residues. CDR3 residues: CASSFSSYEQYF. CDR3 DNA: TGTGCCAGCAGCTTCAGCTCCTACGAGCAGTACTTC.

This chain links TRBV10-3 with TRBJ2-7; the match to TRBD1 covers 9 bases. Germline CDR1 is ENHRY and CDR2 is SYGVKD. With 6 bases clipped from V and 5 bases from J, the junction kept 11 bases outside the gene matches. The CDR3 is made up of 15 amino acids. The CDR3 DNA is TGTGCCATCAGCGGGAACAGGGGGCACCGGAACGAGCAGTACTTC. Its protein product is CAISGNRGHRNEQYF.

The chain joins TRBV5-6 to TRBJ2-3, with D unresolved. V was trimmed by 8 bases and J by 0 bases, leaving 19 bases between them. CDR1 is SGHDT, CDR2 YYEEEE, per germline. There are 16 residues in the CDR3. CDR3 DNA sequence: TGTGCCAGTGCCATGCGGCAATTAGCTAGCACAGATACGCAGTATTTT. The encoded protein is CASAMRQLASTDTQYF.

The chain employs TRBV4-1 and TRBJ1-4, with a possible D match to TRBD1 (5 bases). V lost 1 base to trimming and J lost 2 bases, with 11 bases between them. The CDR3 runs 16 residues. Germline loops: CDR1 MGHRA, CDR2 YSYEKL. Here the CDR3 DNA reads TGCGCCAGCAGCCAAGTAGGGGTCGGCACTAATGAAAAACTGTTTTTT. Translated: CASSQVGVGTNEKLFF.

The chain has TRBV9 and TRBJ2-2; 8 nucleotides line up with TRBD2. The V segment lost 2 bases and the J segment 6 bases; nucleotides outside the gene matches: 6. The length of the CDR3 is 15 residues. From germline, CDR1 is SGDLS and CDR2 YYNGEE. CDR3 sequence reads: CASSVEGLGPGELFF. The CDR3 coding sequence is TGTGCCAGCAGCGTTGAGGGACTAGGGCCCGGGGAGCTGTTTTTT.

V and J are TRBV5-1 and TRBJ1-2; 8 bases align to TRBD1. Germline trimming cut 4 bases from V and 8 bases from J; bases unmatched to any gene: 16. This CDR3 comprises 16 residues. Per the germline V gene, CDR1 is SGHRS and CDR2 is YFSETQ. The CDR3 DNA follows: TGCGCCAGCAGCCTTACCCAGGACAGGGCGGCGTTCGGCTACACCTTC. Translated: CASSLTQDRAAFGYTF.

The gene calls are TRBV5-4 and TRBJ2-2; 12 bases match TRBD2. This CDR3 contains 15 residues. The germline gives CDR1 SGHNT, CDR2 YYREEE (reference sequence). Unmatched junction bases numbered 6, after V lost 5 bases and J lost 7 bases. The CDR3 DNA reads TGTGCCAGCAGTCGACTAGCGGGAGAGGTCGGGGAGCTGTTTTTT. Encoded protein: CASSRLAGEVGELFF.